This T cell receptor (beta chain) emerged from a study of OX40 agonist ivuxolimab in advanced cancers. About the research overall: Patients assigned to dose escalation were diagnosed with hepatocellular carcinoma, melanoma, renal cell or head and neck cancer. Study-wide points: Nonresponders, in some cases, also had low normalized T-cell clonal expansion. Expanded clones were, on average, more numerous among CD8+ T cells than CD4+.

Trimming took off 2 bases at V and 3 bases at J, with 20 bases between the two ends. From germline, CDR1 is MNHEY and CDR2 SMNVEV (reference sequence). The CDR3 contains 17 residues. As for this clone: As yet, its antigen is unknown.

Measured with immunoSEQ multiplex PCR; TCRdb has only the in-frame clones, and not every one. Of about 45,000 clones listed, 82% are singletons. The receptor comes from an adult with an advanced solid tumor such as melanoma, head and neck, liver or kidney cancer. This specimen consisted of CD4+ or CD8+ T cells sorted from blood, obtained in a trial of the OX40 agonist ivuxolimab. The chain is built from TRBV27 and TRBJ2-7, with D maybe TRBD1 (6 bases). The chain's CDR3 is CASSLAFRDKGIYEQYF. The CDR3 DNA reads TGTGCCAGCAGTTTAGCCTTCCGGGACAAGGGAATCTACGAGCAGTACTTC.